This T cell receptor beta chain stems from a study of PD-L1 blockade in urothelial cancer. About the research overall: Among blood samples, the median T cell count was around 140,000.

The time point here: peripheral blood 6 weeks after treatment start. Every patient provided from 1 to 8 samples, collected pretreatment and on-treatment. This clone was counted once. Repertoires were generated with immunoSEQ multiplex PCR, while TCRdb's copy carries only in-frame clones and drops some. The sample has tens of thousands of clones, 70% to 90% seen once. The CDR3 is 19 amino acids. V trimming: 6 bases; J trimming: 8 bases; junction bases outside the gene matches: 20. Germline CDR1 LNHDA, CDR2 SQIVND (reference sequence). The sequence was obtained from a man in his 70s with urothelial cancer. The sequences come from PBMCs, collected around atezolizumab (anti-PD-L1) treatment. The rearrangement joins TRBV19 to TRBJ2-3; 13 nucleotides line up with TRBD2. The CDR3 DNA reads TGTGCCAGTAGCCGCACACATTGGACTAGCGGGAGTGCGGGGGGTACGCAGTATTTT. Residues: CASSRTHWTSGSAGGTQYF.